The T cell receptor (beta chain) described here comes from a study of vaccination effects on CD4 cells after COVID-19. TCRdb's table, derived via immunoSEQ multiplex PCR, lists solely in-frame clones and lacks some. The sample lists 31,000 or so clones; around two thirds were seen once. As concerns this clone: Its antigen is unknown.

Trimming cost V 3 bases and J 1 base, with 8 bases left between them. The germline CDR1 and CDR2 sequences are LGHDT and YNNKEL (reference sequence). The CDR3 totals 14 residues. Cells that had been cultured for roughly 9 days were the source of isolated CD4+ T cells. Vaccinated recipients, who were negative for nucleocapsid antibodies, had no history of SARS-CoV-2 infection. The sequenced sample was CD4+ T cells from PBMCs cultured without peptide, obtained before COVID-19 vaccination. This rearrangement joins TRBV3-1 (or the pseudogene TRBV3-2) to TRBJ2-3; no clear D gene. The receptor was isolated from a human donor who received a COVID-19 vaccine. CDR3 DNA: TGTGCCAGCAGCCAGCAAGTCGGCACAGATACGCAGTATTTT. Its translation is CASSQQVGTDTQYF.